The 32 T cell receptor beta chains below were found in one sample sequenced in a study of immune characterization of retroperitoneal liposarcoma. TCRdb re-called the PCR reads through MiXCR, storing one row per CDR3 protein. The sample lists a few thousand distinct CDR3 sequences; less than 30% were seen once. The material sequenced was tumor tissue. The receptors originated from a female donor with retroperitoneal liposarcoma.

As concerns this clonotype: One base away lies a much larger clone, so this may be a sequencing read error. This rearrangement joins TRBV27 to TRBJ2-3, with D perhaps assigned TRBD1 or TRBD2 (5 bases each). Germline V gene data show CDR1 as MNHEY and CDR2 as SMNVEV (reference sequence). CDR3 size: 14 residues. Trimming took off 8 bases at V and 7 bases at J, with 19 bases between the two ends. The CDR3: CASGTGREGYTQYF. The CDR3 DNA is TGTGCCAGCGGTACGGGACGAGAAGGATATACGCAGTATTTT.

CDR3 coding DNA: TGTGCCAGCAACGAAAGAAAAGCGGCCTCCTACAATGAGCAGTTCTTC. It specifies CASNERKAASYNEQFF. The genes are TRBV6-2 or TRBV6-3 and TRBJ2-1, with D possibly TRBD2 on 5 matching bases. The V gene's germline CDR1 is MNHEY and CDR2 SVGEGT. Trimming pared 7 bases from V and 0 bases from J, leaving 16 bases between. This CDR3 has 16 residues.

By frequency in the sample, this clonotype is medium-sized (0.01 to 0.1%). V is TRBV6-1 and J is TRBJ1-1; weak D call: TRBD1 (5 bases). CDR3 length: 15 amino acids. V dropped 3 bases and J dropped 4 bases, with 15 bases sitting between them. The germline V gene encodes CDR1 MNHNS and CDR2 SASEGT. The CDR3 DNA reads as TGTGCCAGCAGTGAGGAGGGTTTGGGGGGCACTGAAGCTTTCTTT. This encodes CASSEEGLGGTEAFF.

The rearrangement links TRBV19 to TRBJ2-4, with 12 bases identical to TRBD1. The J call may be in error: the DNA end matches TRBJ2-5 better. Germline CDR1 is LNHDA and CDR2 is SQIVND (reference sequence). The CDR3 is made up of 16 amino acids. The CDR3 region is CASSKRDRGQRETQYF. CDR3 in DNA: TGTGCCAGTAGTAAAAGGGACAGGGGGCAACGGGAGACCCAGTACTTC.

This clonotype is large (0.1 to 1%). The chain combines TRBV10-2 with TRBJ2-1, with D possibly being TRBD1 or TRBD2 (5 bases each). This CDR3 has 14 amino acids. The germline V gene encodes CDR1 WSHSY and CDR2 SAAADI. The V end was cut by 5 bases, the J end by 8 bases, with 16 bases between. The CDR3 loop is CASSPGSLGDEQFF. The CDR3 nucleotides are TGCGCCAGCAGTCCGGGGTCATTGGGGGATGAGCAGTTCTTC.

This chain uses TRBV24-1 with TRBJ2-1; TRBD2 agrees at 13 bases. V lost 5 bases to trimming and J lost 4 bases; unmatched junction nucleotides: 1. Germline CDR1 is KGHDR and CDR2 is SFDVKD. CDR3 length equals 15 residues. CDR3 region: CATSGLAGGYNEQFF. DNA for the CDR3: TGTGCCACCAGTGGACTAGCGGGAGGTTACAATGAGCAGTTCTTC.

The rearrangement joins TRBV6-1 to TRBJ2-3; TRBD2 aligns across 11 bases. The CDR3 is 16 residues long. Germline CDR1 is MNHNS and CDR2 is SASEGT. The V gene end was trimmed by 3 bases and the J gene end by 2 bases; junction bases not matched to a gene: 4. CDR3 bases: TGTGCCAGCAGTGACGCGACTAGCGGGGCCACAGATACGCAGTATTTT. Encoded protein: CASSDATSGATDTQYF.

Only a few counts were recorded for this clonotype. V is TRBV6-1 and J is TRBJ2-1; tentatively, D is TRBD1 or TRBD2 (5 bases each). The CDR3 sequence is 11 residues long. Trimming took off 7 bases at V and 13 bases at J, with 14 bases between the two ends. Germline assignment: CDR1 MNHNS and CDR2 SASEGT. This chain's CDR3 is CASNAEGFQFF. CDR3 bases: TGTGCCAGCAACGCCGAGGGGTTTCAGTTCTTC.

J is TRBJ2-3 and V is TRBV6-5, with D tentatively TRBD2 (6 bases). Germline V gene sequence: CDR1 MNHEY, CDR2 SVGAGI. CDR3 length: 15 amino acids. Trimming took 2 bases from V and 3 from J, leaving 12 bases between them. The CDR3 is CASSYVASETDTQYF. The CDR3 region has the DNA TGTGCCAGCAGTTACGTGGCTAGCGAGACAGATACGCAGTATTTT.

This clonotype was counted a few times. The chain recombines TRBV7-6 with TRBJ2-1, with D hard to call. The J call is doubtful: the DNA matches TRBJ2-7 better. Looked up from germline, CDR1 is SGHVS and CDR2 is FNYEAQ. The CDR3 is made up of 11 amino acids. CDR3 sequence: CATTSIYEQYF. As DNA, the CDR3 is TGTGCCACTACGTCCATCTACGAGCAGTACTTC.

By its share, this clonotype is large. The chain couples TRBV12-3 or TRBV12-4 to TRBJ2-5, with TRBD2 as a possible D gene (5 bases). Judging by the DNA end, TRBJ2-7 fits better; the J call may be wrong. This CDR3 comprises 16 residues. The chain's CDR3 is CASSPDSPVGVYEQYF. The CDR3 DNA is TGTGCCAGCAGCCCCGATTCGCCGGTCGGGGTTTACGAGCAGTACTTC.

By sample share, this clonotype is medium-sized (0.01 to 0.1%). The chain links TRBV11-1 to TRBJ1-1, with D perhaps matching TRBD1 (5 bases). V was trimmed by 6 bases and J by 1 base, leaving 12 bases between them. The germline gives CDR1 SGHAT, CDR2 FQDESV (reference sequence). The length of the CDR3 is 14 residues. This CDR3 reads CASRGVLRNTEAFF. In DNA, the CDR3 is TGTGCCAGCAGGGGGGTACTGCGGAACACTGAAGCTTTCTTT.

This clonotype rates as medium-sized. This sequence joins TRBV6-1 and TRBJ2-1, with 12 nucleotides matching TRBD2. Germline V gives CDR1 MNHNS, CDR2 SASEGT. Trimming cost V 3 bases and J 10 bases; bases outside gene matches: 10. This CDR3 comprises 16 residues. Here the CDR3 reads CASSDGLAGRSYEQFF. Here the CDR3 DNA reads TGTGCCAGCAGTGACGGACTAGCGGGACGCTCCTACGAGCAGTTCTTC.

This clonotype was observed a handful of times. A much larger clonotype is one base distant, so this may be a read error. This CDR3 is CASSDPSRSSYNEQFF. CDR3 DNA sequence: TGTGCCAGCAGCGATCCTAGCAGGAGCTCCTACAATGAGCAGTTCTTC. This sequence joins TRBV6-1 and TRBJ2-1, with a tentative D call TRBD2 (5 bases). Germline V gives CDR1 MNHNS, CDR2 SASEGT. Trimming left V 6 bases short and J 0 bases short, with 15 bases between. The CDR3 totals 16 residues.

This clonotype was recorded many times. The chain carries TRBV7-3 and TRBJ2-3, with D tentatively TRBD2 (7 bases). CDR3 length: 14 amino acids. Trimming cost V 0 bases and J 4 bases, with 8 bases left between them. From germline, CDR1 is SGHTA and CDR2 FQGTGA. Here the CDR3 DNA reads TGTGCCAGCAGCTTAACAGGGGGGGCAGATACGCAGTATTTT. Protein product: CASSLTGGADTQYF.

Judged by abundance, this clonotype is medium-sized. A much larger clone lies a single base off, so this may be a read error. V is TRBV12-3 or TRBV12-4 and J is TRBJ2-1; D unclear. Trimming shortened V by 4 bases and J by 13 bases, and 17 bases separated the two germline ends. The CDR3 spans 13 residues. This CDR3 reads CASSSGSFSIQFF. The CDR3 DNA reads as TGTGCCAGCAGTTCTGGGTCCTTTAGCATTCAGTTCTTC.

This clonotype is termed large (0.1 to 1%). The chain links TRBV7-2 to TRBJ2-3, with 9 positions matching TRBD1. The length of the CDR3 is 15 residues. Germline CDR1 SGHTA, CDR2 FQGNSA. Germline trimming cut 7 bases from V and 3 bases from J; bases unmatched to any gene: 8. CDR3 protein: CASIPTGGATDTQYF. DNA of the CDR3: TGTGCCAGCATCCCGACAGGGGGAGCGACAGATACGCAGTATTTT.

A note on this clonotype: Just one base apart from a much larger clone, this may be a read error. The chain links TRBV6-8 to TRBJ2-1; D remains unclear. The J call is uncertain, as TRBJ2-7 better fits the DNA end. The CDR3 sequence is 15 residues long. The V gene's germline CDR1 is MNHGY and CDR2 SAAAGT. The DNA for the CDR3 is TGTGCCAGCAGTGACGGACCGCCTGGCCTCTACGCGCAGTACTTC. This gives the protein CASSDGPPGLYAQYF.

In its sample, this clonotype was seen a few times. This sequence joins TRBV11-3 and TRBJ2-2; D possibly corresponds to TRBD1 (5 bases). Trimming shortened V by 6 bases and J by 6 bases, and 8 bases separated the two germline ends. Germline V gene sequence: CDR1 SGHNT, CDR2 YENEEA. CDR3 length equals 12 residues. Here the CDR3 DNA reads TGTGCCAGCAGGGAAGGGGCCGGGGAGCTGTTTTTT. Its protein product is CASREGAGELFF. The full variable domain, in which reference TRBV11-3 and TRBJ2-2 provide the parts outside the CDR3, is EAGVVQSPRYKIIEKKQPVAFWCNPISGHNTLYWYLQNLGQGPELLIRYENEEAVDDSQLPKDRFSAERLKGVDSTLKIQPAELGDSAVYLCASREGAGELFFGEGSRLTVL.

This clonotype showed up many times. CDR3 region: CASSSRGPYEQYF. The CDR3, as DNA: TGCGCCAGCAGCTCAAGAGGGCCCTACGAGCAGTACTTC. The chain is built from TRBV4-1 and TRBJ2-5, with a tentative D call TRBD2 (5 bases). The J call may not be correct, given that the DNA end is closer to TRBJ2-7. CDR1 MGHRA and CDR2 YSYEKL come from the germline V gene. The CDR3 runs 13 residues.

This clonotype is large. The J gene is TRBJ2-1, the V gene TRBV6-1, with 8 positions matching TRBD1. The tail of the sequence fits TRBJ2-7 better, so the J call may be wrong. Germline V gene data show CDR1 as MNHNS and CDR2 as SASEGT. The CDR3 contains 16 residues. CDR3 DNA: TGTGCCAGCAGTCCCCGGACAGGGTTTAGCTCCTACGAGCAGTACTTC. Its protein product is CASSPRTGFSSYEQYF.

This clonotype is medium-sized. V usage is TRBV10-3 and J usage is TRBJ2-3, with D tentatively TRBD2 (7 bases). The germline gives CDR1 ENHRY, CDR2 SYGVKD. V lost 10 bases to trimming and J lost 3 bases, with 17 bases between them. This CDR3 is 14 amino acids long. For the CDR3, the DNA is TGTGCCACCATGACTAGCCAGGGGACAGATACGCAGTATTTT. This encodes CATMTSQGTDTQYF.

This chain uses TRBV19 with TRBJ1-2, with D perhaps matching TRBD1 (5 bases). This CDR3 comprises 13 residues. CDR1 is LNHDA, CDR2 SQIVND, per germline (reference sequence). The germline V and J ends were trimmed by 3 bases and 3 bases, with 8 bases remaining between them. CDR3 region: CASSIVGDYGYTF. As DNA, the CDR3 is TGTGCCAGTAGTATTGTAGGGGACTATGGCTACACCTTC.

By share, this clonotype ranks as medium-sized. The V call is TRBV11-3, the J call TRBJ1-2; D might be TRBD1 (6 bases). The CDR3 has 14 residues. Germline CDR1 is SGHNT and CDR2 is YENEEA. Trimming pared 4 bases from V and 5 bases from J, leaving 14 bases between. Here the CDR3 DNA reads TGTGCCAGCAGCTCCCGAACAGGGATTTATGGCTACACCTTC. It codes for CASSSRTGIYGYTF. Complete variable domain (other parts from reference TRBV11-3 and TRBJ1-2): EAGVVQSPRYKIIEKKQPVAFWCNPISGHNTLYWYLQNLGQGPELLIRYENEEAVDDSQLPKDRFSAERLKGVDSTLKIQPAELGDSAVYLCASSSRTGIYGYTFGSGTRLTVV.

This chain uses TRBV6-1 with TRBJ1-6, with 7 positions matching TRBD1. The V gene end was trimmed by 7 bases and the J gene end by 4 bases; junction bases not matched to a gene: 10. From germline, CDR1 is MNHNS and CDR2 SASEGT. This CDR3 has 16 residues. The CDR3, as DNA: TGTGCCAGCACCACTGTGGGACAGCGATATAATTCACCCCTCCACTTT. Protein product: CASTTVGQRYNSPLHF.

The chain recombines TRBV6-5 with TRBJ2-5, with 11 bases that match TRBD2. The germline V gene encodes CDR1 MNHEY and CDR2 SVGAGI. The CDR3 sequence is 14 residues long. V dropped 4 bases and J dropped 8; count of bases not matched to a gene: 6. In nucleotides, the CDR3 is TGTGCCAGCAGTTTCGGGACTAGCGGCGGCACCCAGTACTTC. It encodes CASSFGTSGGTQYF.

This clonotype was counted between two and nine times. This rearrangement joins TRBV7-2 to TRBJ2-1, with D tentatively TRBD2 (6 bases). The J call may be wrong; the DNA end is better matched by TRBJ2-7. This CDR3 comprises 15 residues. Germline V gives CDR1 SGHTA, CDR2 FQGNSA. The DNA for the CDR3 is TGTGCCAGCAGCCCCCGCGGGAAGGGCGCCGACGAGCAGTACTTC. Protein: CASSPRGKGADEQYF.

V gene TRBV12-3 or TRBV12-4 combines with J gene TRBJ2-7; TRBD2 is a possible D gene (6 bases). The CDR3 has 14 amino acids. V was shortened by 3 bases and J by 6 bases, with 15 bases between the two germline ends. The CDR3 bases are TGTGCCAGCAGTTTTCGGGTAATCGGGGGCGAGCAGTACTTC. Its translation is CASSFRVIGGEQYF.

The chain uses TRBV11-2 and TRBJ2-1; the match to TRBD2 covers 8 bases. The J call could be wrong; TRBJ2-7 is a better fit for the DNA end. The CDR3 contains 17 residues. CDR1 is SGHAT, CDR2 FQNNGV, per germline. The CDR3 here is CASSLGLGTRTYNEQYF. CDR3 nucleotide sequence: TGTGCCAGCAGCTTAGGGTTAGGGACTAGGACCTACAATGAGCAGTACTTC.

The chain employs TRBV7-6 and TRBJ2-1; 10 nucleotides align to TRBD2. The CDR3 totals 15 residues. Losses at the gene ends were 5 bases for V and 5 bases for J; bases not matched to a gene: 6. Per germline, CDR1 SGHVS and CDR2 FNYEAQ. The CDR3 DNA is TGTGCCAGCAGCCCTCGGACTAGCGGCAACAATGAGCAGTTCTTC. This encodes CASSPRTSGNNEQFF.

This clonotype has a handful of counts. The chain uses TRBV24-1 and TRBJ1-5; D call uncertain. Per germline, CDR1 KGHDR and CDR2 SFDVKD. The CDR3 extends over 13 amino acids. The V end was cut by 6 bases, the J end by 2 bases, with 7 bases between. CDR3 DNA: TGTGCCACCAGTCGGGGAGGCAATCAGCCCCAGCATTTT. It translates to CATSRGGNQPQHF.

The table lists this clonotype with a few counts. The V gene is TRBV6-6, the J gene TRBJ2-1; D is perhaps TRBD1 (5 bases). In germline, CDR1 is MNHNY, CDR2 SVGAGI (reference sequence). V was shortened by 3 bases and J by 7 bases, with 16 bases between the two germline ends. The CDR3 spans 15 residues. In DNA, the CDR3 is TGTGCCAGCAGTTATCAACAACAGGCGGCTAATGAGCAGTTCTTC. It yields the protein CASSYQQQAANEQFF.